The subject of this entry is one T cell receptor beta chain. No cognate antigen has been identified for it. The record has no base qualities; no much larger clone is one base away. Library preparation used the immunoSEQ multiplex PCR assay. The clones in this table, taken by TCRdb from immuneACCESS, are in-frame only. Not every clone is retained; where verified, under half of the shortfall comes from an unresolved V gene, and the cause of the rest is unknown. The sample profile shows about 83,000 clones; over 80% of them were found once. Around 3.3% of the sample is held by the ten biggest clonotypes. The data originate from a study of T cell changes during pregnancy in multiple sclerosis (dated by TCRdb to the late 2010s). Regarding the study in general: In women with multiple sclerosis, the researchers looked at how the T cell repertoire shifted as pregnancy progressed.

There are 16 amino acids in the CDR3, from cysteine to phenylalanine inclusive. Only CDR3 DNA is held: 48 bases, read in frame from base 1. Looking up the germline V gene (reference sequence) yields CDR1 MNHEY and CDR2 SMNVEV. V is clipped by 3 bases and J by 3 bases, and the sequence between their germline boundaries is 16 bases long. Sequencing used PBMCs, obtained in the first trimester of pregnancy. This clonotype originated in a female donor in good health, serving as a control in a pregnancy study. Some clones in this sample may be carry-over from other donors' samples. The receptor chain draws on TRBV27 and TRBJ2-3; a tentative D call is TRBD1 (8 bases match). The CDR3 in this case is CASSFQQGGGTDTQYF. In nucleotide form, the sequence is TGTGCCAGCAGTTTTCAACAGGGGGGAGGGACAGATACGCAGTATTTT.